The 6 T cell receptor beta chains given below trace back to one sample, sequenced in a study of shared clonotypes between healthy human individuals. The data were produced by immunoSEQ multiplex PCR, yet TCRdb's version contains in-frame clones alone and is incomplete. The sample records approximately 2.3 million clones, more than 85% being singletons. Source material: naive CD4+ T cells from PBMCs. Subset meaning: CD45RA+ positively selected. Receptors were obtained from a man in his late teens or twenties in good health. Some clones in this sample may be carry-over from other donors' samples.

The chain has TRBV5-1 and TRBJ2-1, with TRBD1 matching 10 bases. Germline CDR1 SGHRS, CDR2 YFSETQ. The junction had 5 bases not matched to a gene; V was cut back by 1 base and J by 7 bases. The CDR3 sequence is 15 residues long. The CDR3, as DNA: TGCGCCAGCAGCTTGCGGACAGGGGGGATTAATGAGCAGTTCTTC. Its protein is CASSLRTGGINEQFF.

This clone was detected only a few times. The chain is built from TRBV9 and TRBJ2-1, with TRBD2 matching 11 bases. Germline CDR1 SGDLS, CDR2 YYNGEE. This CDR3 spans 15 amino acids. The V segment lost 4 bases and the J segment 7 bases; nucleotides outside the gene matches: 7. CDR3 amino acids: CASSKTSGMINEQFF. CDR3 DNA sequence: TGTGCCAGCAGCAAGACTAGCGGGATGATTAATGAGCAGTTCTTC.

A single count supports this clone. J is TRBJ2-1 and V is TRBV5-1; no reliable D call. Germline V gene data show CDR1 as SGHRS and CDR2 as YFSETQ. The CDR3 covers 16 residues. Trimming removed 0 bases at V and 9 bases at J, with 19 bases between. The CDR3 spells CASSLGHLTSFVEQFF. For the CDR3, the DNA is TGCGCCAGCAGCTTGGGACACCTCACCTCGTTTGTTGAGCAGTTCTTC.

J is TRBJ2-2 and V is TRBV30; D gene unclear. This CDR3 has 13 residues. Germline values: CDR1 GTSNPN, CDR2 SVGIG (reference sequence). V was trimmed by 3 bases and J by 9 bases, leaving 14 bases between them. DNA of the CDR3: TGTGCCTGGAGCGCCATCCGGGCTCGGGAGCTGTTTTTT. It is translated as CAWSAIRARELFF.

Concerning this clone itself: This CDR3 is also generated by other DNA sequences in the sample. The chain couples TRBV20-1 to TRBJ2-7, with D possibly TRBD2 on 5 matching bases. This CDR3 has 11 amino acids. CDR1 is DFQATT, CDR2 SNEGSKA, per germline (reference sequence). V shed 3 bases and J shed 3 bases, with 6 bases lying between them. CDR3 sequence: CSASGNYEQYF. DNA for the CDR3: TGCAGTGCTAGCGGGAACTACGAGCAGTACTTC.

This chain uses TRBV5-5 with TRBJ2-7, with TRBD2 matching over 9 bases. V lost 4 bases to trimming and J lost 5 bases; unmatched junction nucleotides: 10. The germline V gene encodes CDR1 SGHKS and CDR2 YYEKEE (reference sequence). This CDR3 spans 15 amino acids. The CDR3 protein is CASSLTGTSSHEQYF. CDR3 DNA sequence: TGTGCCAGCAGCCTGACCGGGACTAGCAGCCACGAGCAGTACTTC.